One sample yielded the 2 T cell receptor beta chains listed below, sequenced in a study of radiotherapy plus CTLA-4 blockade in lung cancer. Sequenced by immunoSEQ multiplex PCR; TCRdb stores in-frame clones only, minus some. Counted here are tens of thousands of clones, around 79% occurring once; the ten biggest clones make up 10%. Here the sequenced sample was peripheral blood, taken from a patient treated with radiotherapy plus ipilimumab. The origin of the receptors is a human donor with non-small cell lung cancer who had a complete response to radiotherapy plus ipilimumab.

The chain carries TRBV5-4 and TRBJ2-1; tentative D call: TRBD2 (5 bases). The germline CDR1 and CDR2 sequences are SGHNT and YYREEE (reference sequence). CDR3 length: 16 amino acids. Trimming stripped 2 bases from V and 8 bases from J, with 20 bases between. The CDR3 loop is CASSLTARAARDEQFF. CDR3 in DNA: TGTGCCAGCAGCTTAACGGCCCGAGCGGCACGTGATGAGCAGTTCTTC.

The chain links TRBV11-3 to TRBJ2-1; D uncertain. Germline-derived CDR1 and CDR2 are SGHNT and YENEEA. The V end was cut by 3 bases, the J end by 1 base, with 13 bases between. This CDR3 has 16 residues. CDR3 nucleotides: TGTGCCAGCAGCTTCTCGGTATCGAGTTCCTACAATGAGCAGTTCTTC. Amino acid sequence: CASSFSVSSSYNEQFF.